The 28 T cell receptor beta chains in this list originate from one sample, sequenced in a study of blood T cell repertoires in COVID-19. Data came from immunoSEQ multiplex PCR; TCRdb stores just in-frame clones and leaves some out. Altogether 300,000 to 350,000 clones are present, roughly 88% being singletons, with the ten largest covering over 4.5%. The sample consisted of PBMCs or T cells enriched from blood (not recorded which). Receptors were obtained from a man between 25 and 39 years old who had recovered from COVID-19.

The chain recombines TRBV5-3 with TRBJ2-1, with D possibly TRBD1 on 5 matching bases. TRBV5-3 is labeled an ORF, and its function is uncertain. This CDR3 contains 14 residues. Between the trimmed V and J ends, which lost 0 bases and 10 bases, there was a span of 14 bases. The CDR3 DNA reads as TGTGCCAGAAGCTTGGCTGGACAACCCAAGGAGCAGTTCTTC. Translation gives CARSLAGQPKEQFF.

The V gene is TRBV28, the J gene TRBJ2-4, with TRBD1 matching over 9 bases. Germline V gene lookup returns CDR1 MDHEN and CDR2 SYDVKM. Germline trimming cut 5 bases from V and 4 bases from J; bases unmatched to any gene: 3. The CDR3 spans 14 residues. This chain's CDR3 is CASSPGTGKNIQYF. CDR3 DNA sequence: TGTGCCAGCAGTCCGGGGACAGGGAAAAACATTCAGTACTTC.

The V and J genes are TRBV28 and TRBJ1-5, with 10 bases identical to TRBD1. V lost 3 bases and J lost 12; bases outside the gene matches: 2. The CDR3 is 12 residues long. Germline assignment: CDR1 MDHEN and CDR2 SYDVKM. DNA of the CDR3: TGTGCCAGCAGTTTCTGGACAGGGGGCCAGCATTTT. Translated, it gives CASSFWTGGQHF.

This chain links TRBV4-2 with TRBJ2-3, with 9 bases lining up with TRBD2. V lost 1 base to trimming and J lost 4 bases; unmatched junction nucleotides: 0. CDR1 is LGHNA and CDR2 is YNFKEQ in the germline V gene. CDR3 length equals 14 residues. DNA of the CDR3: TGTGCCAGCAGCCAAGGGACTAGCGCAGATACGCAGTATTTT. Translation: CASSQGTSADTQYF.

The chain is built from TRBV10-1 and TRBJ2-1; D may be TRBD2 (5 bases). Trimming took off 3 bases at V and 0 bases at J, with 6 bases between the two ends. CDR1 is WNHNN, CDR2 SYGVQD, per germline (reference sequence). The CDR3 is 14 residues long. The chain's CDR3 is CASSDGSSYNEQFF. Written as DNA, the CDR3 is TGCGCCAGCAGTGATGGGAGCTCCTACAATGAGCAGTTCTTC.

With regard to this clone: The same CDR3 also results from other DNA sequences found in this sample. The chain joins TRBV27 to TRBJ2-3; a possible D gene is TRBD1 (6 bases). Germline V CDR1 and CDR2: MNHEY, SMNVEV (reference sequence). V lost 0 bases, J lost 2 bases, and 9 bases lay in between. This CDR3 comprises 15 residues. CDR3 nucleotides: TGTGCCAGCAGTTTATCAGGGGGTATCACAGATACGCAGTATTTT. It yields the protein CASSLSGGITDTQYF.

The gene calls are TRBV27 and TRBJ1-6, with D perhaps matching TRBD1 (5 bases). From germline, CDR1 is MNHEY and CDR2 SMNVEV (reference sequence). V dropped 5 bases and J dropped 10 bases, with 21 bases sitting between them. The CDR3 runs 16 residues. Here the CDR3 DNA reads TGTGCCAGCAGTGTCCTGGAGGGGCAGGGAAGGTCACCCCTCCACTTT. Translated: CASSVLEGQGRSPLHF.

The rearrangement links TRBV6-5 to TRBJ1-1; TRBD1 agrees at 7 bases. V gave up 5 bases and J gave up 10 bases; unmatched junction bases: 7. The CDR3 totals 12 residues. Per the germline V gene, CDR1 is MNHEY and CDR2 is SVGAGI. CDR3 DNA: TGTGCCAGCAGTCCCCAGACAGGGCTAGCTTTCTTT. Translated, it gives CASSPQTGLAFF.

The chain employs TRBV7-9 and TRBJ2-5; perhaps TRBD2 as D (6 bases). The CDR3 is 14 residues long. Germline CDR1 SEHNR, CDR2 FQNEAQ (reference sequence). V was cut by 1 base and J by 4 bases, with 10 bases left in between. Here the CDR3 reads CASSLVFGRETQYF. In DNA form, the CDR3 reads TGTGCCAGCAGCTTAGTATTCGGGAGAGAGACCCAGTACTTC.

This chain's CDR3 is CASSVVAGPNYGYTF. The CDR3 DNA is TGTGCCAGCAGCGTAGTCGCAGGTCCAAACTATGGCTACACCTTC. The rearrangement links TRBV9 to TRBJ1-2; D is unresolved. The V and J ends lost 0 bases and 2 bases respectively, with 11 bases between them. The CDR3 runs 15 residues. Germline V lookup: CDR1 SGDLS, CDR2 YYNGEE. The variable domain in full, with the rest retrieved from reference TRBV9 and TRBJ1-2, is DSGVTQTPKHLITATGQRVTLRCSPRSGDLSVYWYQQSLDQGLQFLIQYYNGEERAKGNILERFSAQQFPDLHSELNLSSLELGDSALYFCASSVVAGPNYGYTFGSGTRLTVV.

The CDR3 loop reads CASSWVGTANTGELFF. The CDR3 nucleotides are TGTGCCAGCAGCTGGGTAGGGACAGCGAACACCGGGGAGCTGTTTTTT. The rearrangement links TRBV7-2 to TRBJ2-2; 7 positions match TRBD1. Germline values: CDR1 SGHTA, CDR2 FQGNSA. CDR3 length: 16 amino acids. The ends lost 4 bases at V and 0 bases at J; junction bases unmatched: 5.

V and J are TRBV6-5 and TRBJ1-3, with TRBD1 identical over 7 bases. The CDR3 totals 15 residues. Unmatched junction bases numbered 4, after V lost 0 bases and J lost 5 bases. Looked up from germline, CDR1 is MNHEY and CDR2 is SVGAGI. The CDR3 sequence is CASSYSTGPRNTIYF. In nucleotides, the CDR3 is TGTGCCAGCAGTTACTCGACAGGGCCTAGAAACACCATATATTTT.

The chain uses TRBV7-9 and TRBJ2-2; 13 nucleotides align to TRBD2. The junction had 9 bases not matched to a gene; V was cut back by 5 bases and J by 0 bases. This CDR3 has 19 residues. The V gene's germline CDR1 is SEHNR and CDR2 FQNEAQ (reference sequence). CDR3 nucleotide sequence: TGTGCCAGCAGCAAAAGGGGACTAGCGGGGCTCGCGAACACCGGGGAGCTGTTTTTT. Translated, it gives CASSKRGLAGLANTGELFF.

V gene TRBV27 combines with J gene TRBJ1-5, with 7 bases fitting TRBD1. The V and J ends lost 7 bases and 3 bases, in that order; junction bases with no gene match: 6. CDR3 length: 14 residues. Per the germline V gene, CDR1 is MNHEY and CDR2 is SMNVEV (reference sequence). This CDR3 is CASTRTGSNQPQHF. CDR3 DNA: TGTGCCAGCACCCGGACAGGCTCCAATCAGCCCCAGCATTTT.

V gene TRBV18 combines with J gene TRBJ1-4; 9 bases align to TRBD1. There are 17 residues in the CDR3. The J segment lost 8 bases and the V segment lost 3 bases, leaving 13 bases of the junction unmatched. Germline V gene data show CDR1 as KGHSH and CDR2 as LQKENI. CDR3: CASSPSLGGTGNEKLFF. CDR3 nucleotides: TGTGCCAGCTCACCGTCGCTCGGGGGGACAGGGAACGAAAAACTGTTTTTT.

In nucleotides, the CDR3 is TGTGCCAGCAGTTTATGGGTAAGGGGAGGGGACACTGAAGCTTTCTTT. The encoded protein is CASSLWVRGGDTEAFF. This chain joins TRBV28 and TRBJ1-1; D is perhaps TRBD1 (5 bases). This CDR3 is built from 16 residues. Germline loops: CDR1 MDHEN, CDR2 SYDVKM. Trimming left V 0 bases short and J 3 bases short, with 14 bases between.

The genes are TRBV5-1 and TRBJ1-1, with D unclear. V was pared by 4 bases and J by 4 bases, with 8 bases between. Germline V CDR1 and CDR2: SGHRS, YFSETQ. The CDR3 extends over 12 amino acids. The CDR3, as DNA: TGCGCCAGCAGCAGGGAGACCACTGAAGCTTTCTTT. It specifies CASSRETTEAFF. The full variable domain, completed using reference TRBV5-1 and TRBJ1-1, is KAGVTQTPRYLIKTRGQQVTLSCSPISGHRSVSWYQQTPGQGLQFLFEYFSETQRNKGNFPGRFSGRQFSNSRSEMNVSTLELGDSALYLCASSRETTEAFFGQGTRLTVV.

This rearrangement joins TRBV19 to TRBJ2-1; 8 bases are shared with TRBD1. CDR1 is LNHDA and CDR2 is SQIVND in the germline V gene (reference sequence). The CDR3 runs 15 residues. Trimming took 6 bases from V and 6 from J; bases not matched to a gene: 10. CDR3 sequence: CASSSLDRAFNEQFF. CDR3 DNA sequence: TGTGCCAGTAGCTCACTGGACAGGGCATTCAATGAGCAGTTCTTC.

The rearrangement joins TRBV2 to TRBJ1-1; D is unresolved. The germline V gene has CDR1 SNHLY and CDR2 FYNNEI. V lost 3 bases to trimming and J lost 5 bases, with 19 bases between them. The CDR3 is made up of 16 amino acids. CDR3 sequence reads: CASSDEGGFGGTEAFF. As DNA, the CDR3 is TGTGCCAGCAGTGACGAAGGAGGGTTTGGCGGGACTGAAGCTTTCTTT.

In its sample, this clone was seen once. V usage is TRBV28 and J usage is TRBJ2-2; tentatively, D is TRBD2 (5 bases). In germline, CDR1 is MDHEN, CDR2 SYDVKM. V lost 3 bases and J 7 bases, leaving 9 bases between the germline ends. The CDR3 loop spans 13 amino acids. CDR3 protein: CASSFSEGGELFF. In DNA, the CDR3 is TGTGCCAGCAGTTTCAGTGAGGGCGGGGAGCTGTTTTTT.

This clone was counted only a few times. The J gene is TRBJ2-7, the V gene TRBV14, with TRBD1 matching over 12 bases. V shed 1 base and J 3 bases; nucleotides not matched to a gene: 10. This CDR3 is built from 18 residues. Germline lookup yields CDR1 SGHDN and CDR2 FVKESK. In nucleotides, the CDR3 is TGTGCCAGCAGCCAAGGGGGGCCCGGGACAGGGGGCTTCTACGAGCAGTACTTC. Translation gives CASSQGGPGTGGFYEQYF.

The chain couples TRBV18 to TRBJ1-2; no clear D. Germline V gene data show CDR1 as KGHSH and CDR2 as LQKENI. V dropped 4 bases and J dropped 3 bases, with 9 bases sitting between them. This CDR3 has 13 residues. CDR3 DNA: TGTGCCAGCTCACACGGTCGGGACTATGGCTACACCTTC. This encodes CASSHGRDYGYTF.

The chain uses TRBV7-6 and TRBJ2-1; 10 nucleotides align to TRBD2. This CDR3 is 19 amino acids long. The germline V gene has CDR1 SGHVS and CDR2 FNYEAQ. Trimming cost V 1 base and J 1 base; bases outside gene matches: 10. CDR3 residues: CASSLVVAGGFPSYNEQFF. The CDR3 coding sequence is TGTGCCAGCAGCTTAGTCGTAGCGGGGGGATTCCCATCCTACAATGAGCAGTTCTTC.

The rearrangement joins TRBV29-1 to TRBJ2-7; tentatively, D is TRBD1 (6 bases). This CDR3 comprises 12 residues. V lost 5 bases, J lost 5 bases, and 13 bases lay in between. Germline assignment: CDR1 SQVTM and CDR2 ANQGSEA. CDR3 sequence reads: CSVRRQEDEQYF. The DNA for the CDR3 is TGCAGCGTTCGAAGACAGGAAGACGAGCAGTACTTC.

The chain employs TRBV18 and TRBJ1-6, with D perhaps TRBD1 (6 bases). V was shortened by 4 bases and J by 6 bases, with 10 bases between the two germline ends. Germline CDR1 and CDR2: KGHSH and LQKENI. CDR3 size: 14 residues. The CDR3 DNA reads TGTGCCAGCTCACGGGACACAGCTAATTCACCCCTCCACTTT. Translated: CASSRDTANSPLHF.

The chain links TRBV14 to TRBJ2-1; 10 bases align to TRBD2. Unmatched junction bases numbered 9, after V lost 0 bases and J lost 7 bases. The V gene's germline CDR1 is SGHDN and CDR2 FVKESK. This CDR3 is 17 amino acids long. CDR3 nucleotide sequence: TGTGCCAGCAGCCAAGATCTTGGTAGCGGGGGGAGGAATGAGCAGTTCTTC. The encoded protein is CASSQDLGSGGRNEQFF.

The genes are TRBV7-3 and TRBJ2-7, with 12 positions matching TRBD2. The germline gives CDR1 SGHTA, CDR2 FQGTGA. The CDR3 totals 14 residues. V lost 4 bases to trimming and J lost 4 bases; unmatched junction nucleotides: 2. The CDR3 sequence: CASSSSGGAYEQYF. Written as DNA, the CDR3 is TGTGCCAGCAGCTCTAGCGGGGGGGCTTACGAGCAGTACTTC. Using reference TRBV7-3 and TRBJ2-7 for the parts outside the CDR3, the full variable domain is GAGVSQTPSNKVTEKGKYVELRCDPISGHTALYWYRQSLGQGPEFLIYFQGTGAADDSGLPNDRFFAVRPEGSVSTLKIQRTERGDSAVYLCASSSSGGAYEQYFGPGTRLTVT.

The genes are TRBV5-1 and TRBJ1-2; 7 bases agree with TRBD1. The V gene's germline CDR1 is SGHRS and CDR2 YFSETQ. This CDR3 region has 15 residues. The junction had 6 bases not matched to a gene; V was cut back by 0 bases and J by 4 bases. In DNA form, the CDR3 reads TGCGCCAGCAGCTTGGAGGGACAGCTCTCCTATGGCTACACCTTC. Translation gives CASSLEGQLSYGYTF.